This T cell receptor (beta chain) was identified in a study of shared clonotypes between healthy human individuals. This clone came up once. Its antigen is still unknown. Findings and limits, study-wide: Only blood was sampled, and tissue TCR repertoires likely differ from blood ones. Non-shared clonotypes displayed generation probabilities falling below those of clonotypes present in all four donors. Donors were few, which limited the genetic and exposure-history diversity represented.

Generated by immunoSEQ multiplex PCR, the TCRdb table keeps only in-frame clones and is missing some. The table lists approximately 320,000 clones, less than 85% of them singletons. Only Caucasian adults living in Nashville, Tennessee served as donors. This CDR3 has 16 residues. Germline loops: CDR1 ENHRY, CDR2 SYGVKD. V lost 4 bases, J lost 2 bases, and 11 bases stayed unmatched. The sample comprised memory CD4+ T cells sorted from blood. Noted subset: CD45RA-negative fraction. This sequence was found in a man aged 25-45 years in good health. The rearrangement uses TRBV10-3 and TRBJ2-7; 7 positions agree with TRBD1. CDR3 DNA sequence: TGTGCCATCAGTGCCCGGGACAGCAAAAAGCCCTACGAGCAGTACTTC. Protein product: CAISARDSKKPYEQYF.